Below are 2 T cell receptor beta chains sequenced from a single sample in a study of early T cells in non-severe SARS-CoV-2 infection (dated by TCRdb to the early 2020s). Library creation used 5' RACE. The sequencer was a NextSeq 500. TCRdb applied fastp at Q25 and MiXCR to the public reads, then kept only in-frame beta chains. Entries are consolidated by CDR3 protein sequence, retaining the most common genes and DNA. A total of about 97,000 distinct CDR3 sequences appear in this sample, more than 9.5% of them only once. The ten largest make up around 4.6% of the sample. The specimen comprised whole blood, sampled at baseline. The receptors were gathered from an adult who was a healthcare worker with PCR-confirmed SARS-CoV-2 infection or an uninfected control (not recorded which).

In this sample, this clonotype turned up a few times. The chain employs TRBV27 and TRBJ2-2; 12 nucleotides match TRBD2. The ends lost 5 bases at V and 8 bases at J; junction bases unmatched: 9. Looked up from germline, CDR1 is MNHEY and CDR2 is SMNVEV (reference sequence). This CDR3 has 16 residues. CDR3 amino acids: CASSPMTSGSRGELFF. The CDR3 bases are TGTGCCAGCAGTCCGATGACTAGCGGGAGTCGGGGGGAGCTGTTTTTT.

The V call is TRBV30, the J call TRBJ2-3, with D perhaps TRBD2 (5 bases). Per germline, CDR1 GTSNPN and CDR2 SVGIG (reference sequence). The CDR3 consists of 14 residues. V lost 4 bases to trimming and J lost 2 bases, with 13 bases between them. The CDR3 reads CAWTDGLATDTQYF. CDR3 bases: TGTGCCTGGACCGACGGACTGGCCACAGATACGCAGTATTTT.